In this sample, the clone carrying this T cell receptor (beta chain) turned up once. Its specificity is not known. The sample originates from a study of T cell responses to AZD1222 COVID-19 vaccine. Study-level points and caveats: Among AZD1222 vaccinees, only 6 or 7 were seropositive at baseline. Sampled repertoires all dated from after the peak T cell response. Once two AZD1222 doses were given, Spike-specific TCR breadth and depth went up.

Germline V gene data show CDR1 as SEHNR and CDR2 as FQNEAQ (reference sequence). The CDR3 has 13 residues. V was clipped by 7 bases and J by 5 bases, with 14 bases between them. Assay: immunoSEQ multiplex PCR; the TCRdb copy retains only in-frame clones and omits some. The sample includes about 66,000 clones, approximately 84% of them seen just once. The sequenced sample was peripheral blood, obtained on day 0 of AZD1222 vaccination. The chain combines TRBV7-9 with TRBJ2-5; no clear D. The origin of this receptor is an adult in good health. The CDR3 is CASTSSMDETQYF. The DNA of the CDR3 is TGTGCCAGCACCTCTTCTATGGATGAGACCCAGTACTTC.